A selection of T cell receptor beta chains follows, all from one sample in a study of blood T cell repertoires in COVID-19. Only in-frame clones appear in the TCRdb table, and some are missing; sequencing was by immunoSEQ multiplex PCR. The sample carries just over 300,000 clones, 70% to 90% recorded once. The source material was PBMCs or T cells enriched from blood (not recorded which). These receptors were taken from a man aged 25-40 years who had recovered from COVID-19. The CDR3 runs from the conserved cysteine through the conserved F or W. Each record gives: J gene, V gene, clone size, D gene, CDR3 protein, CDR3 DNA. D genes are given only for firm matches. For some rows the clone size is stated as once, few or many, or as a class when expanded; others skip it.

TRBJ1-1	TRBV27	-	-	CASRLQGNTEAFF	TGTGCCAGCAGACTACAGGGGAACACTGAAGCTTTCTTT
TRBJ2-2	TRBV11-3	-	-	CASSLDPGTGELFF	TGTGCCAGCAGCTTAGATCCGGGCACCGGGGAGCTGTTTTTT
TRBJ2-7	TRBV5-4	-	TRBD2	CASSPGGSSSYEQYF	TGTGCCAGCAGCCCGGGGGGGAGTTCCTCCTACGAGCAGTACTTC
TRBJ2-2	TRBV10-3	few	TRBD1	CAISLTGGNTGELFF	TGTGCCATCAGCCTGACAGGGGGGAACACCGGGGAGCTGTTTTTT
TRBJ1-6	TRBV19	-	-	CATGENNSPLHF	TGTGCCACAGGGGAAAATAATTCACCCCTCCACTTT
TRBJ2-7	TRBV7-6	-	TRBD2	CASSLGEGSPYEQYF	TGTGCCAGCAGCTTAGGGGAGGGTAGTCCCTACGAGCAGTACTTC
TRBJ2-2	TRBV9	-	TRBD2	CASSALAGGNTGELFF	TGTGCCAGCAGCGCTCTAGCGGGGGGAAACACCGGGGAGCTGTTTTTT
TRBJ1-5	TRBV30	-	TRBD1	CAWSPAGGEGQPQHF	TGTGCCTGGAGTCCGGCAGGGGGCGAAGGTCAGCCCCAGCATTTT
TRBJ2-7	TRBV11-2	-	TRBD2	CASSFQPPGLSYEQYF	TGTGCCAGCAGCTTCCAACCTCCGGGACTATCCTACGAGCAGTACTTC
TRBJ2-2	TRBV5-1	-	-	CASSSGHNTGELFF	TGCGCCAGCAGCTCGGGACACAACACCGGGGAGCTGTTTTTT
TRBJ1-2	TRBV7-2	-	-	CASSLYGGDNYGYTF	TGTGCCAGCAGCTTGTACGGAGGGGACAACTATGGCTACACCTTC
TRBJ1-5	TRBV18	-	-	CARPGGSYHNQPQHF	TGTGCCAGACCCGGAGGCAGCTACCATAATCAGCCCCAGCATTTT
TRBJ1-1	TRBV5-6	-	-	CASSPLTGNTEAFF	TGTGCCAGCAGCCCACTTACCGGGAACACTGAAGCTTTCTTT
TRBJ1-2	TRBV5-4	-	TRBD1	CASNRDRGYGYTF	TGTGCCAGCAACAGGGACAGGGGCTATGGCTACACCTTC
TRBJ2-7	TRBV5-4	few	TRBD2	CASSLMRGGSYEQYF	TGTGCCAGCAGCTTAATGCGCGGGGGGTCCTACGAGCAGTACTTC
TRBJ1-1	TRBV4-2	-	-	CASSQDLAENTEAFF	TGTGCCAGCAGCCAAGATCTTGCGGAGAACACTGAAGCTTTCTTT
TRBJ1-1	TRBV5-1	-	TRBD1	CASSLDGTAMNTEAFF	TGCGCCAGCAGCTTGGACGGGACAGCCATGAACACTGAAGCTTTCTTT
TRBJ1-2	TRBV5-1	-	TRBD1	CASSPRGAGGLSANYGYTF	TGCGCCAGCAGCCCGAGAGGGGCAGGGGGCCTTTCAGCTAACTATGGCTACACCTTC
TRBJ1-2	TRBV19	-	-	CASSPNIYGYTF	TGTGCCAGTAGCCCGAACATCTATGGCTACACCTTC
TRBJ2-7	TRBV11-2	-	-	CASSLYGGRYEQYF	TGTGCCAGCAGCTTATACGGGGGGCGGTACGAGCAGTACTTC
TRBJ1-2	TRBV20-1	-	-	CSASVDGGAGYGYTF	TGCAGTGCTAGTGTGGACGGGGGGGCGGGCTATGGCTACACCTTC
TRBJ1-2	TRBV7-9	-	TRBD1	CASSLGPGQDYGYTF	TGTGCCAGCAGCTTAGGGCCGGGACAGGACTATGGCTACACCTTC
TRBJ2-7	TRBV5-8	few	-	CASSLGAYEQYF	TGTGCCAGCAGCTTGGGCGCCTACGAGCAGTACTTC
TRBJ2-1	TRBV9	-	-	CASSVDGGSYNEQFF	TGTGCCAGCAGCGTAGACGGGGGATCCTACAATGAGCAGTTCTTC
TRBJ1-4	TRBV15	-	-	CATSRDLGTDEKLFF	TGTGCCACCAGCAGAGATCTCGGGACTGATGAAAAACTGTTTTTT
TRBJ1-2	TRBV19	-	-	CASSMIHQGGRRNYGYTF	TGTGCCAGTAGTATGATCCACCAGGGAGGGCGGAGGAACTATGGCTACACCTTC
TRBJ2-7	TRBV5-3	-	-	CARRWPYEQYF	TGTGCCAGAAGGTGGCCGTACGAGCAGTACTTC
TRBJ2-7	TRBV21-1	-	-	CASSKGPGDGLEQYF	TGTGCCAGCAGCAAAGGCCCAGGGGATGGACTCGAGCAGTACTTC
TRBJ2-7	TRBV18	-	-	CASSPMERSSYEQYF	TGTGCCAGCTCACCAATGGAAAGGAGCTCCTACGAGCAGTACTTC
TRBJ1-1	TRBV5-1	few	-	CASSTEPLNTEAFF	TGCGCCAGCAGCACTGAACCTCTGAACACTGAAGCTTTCTTT
TRBJ1-2	TRBV2	-	-	CASFAWWQGKASGYTF	TGTGCCAGCTTTGCCTGGTGGCAGGGGAAAGCAAGTGGCTACACCTTC
TRBJ2-7	TRBV4-1	-	-	CASSTRDFLDPYEQYF	TGCGCCAGCAGCACGCGGGACTTCCTAGATCCCTACGAGCAGTACTTC
TRBJ2-5	TRBV3-1/TRBV3-2	-	-	CASSQDAGDTQYF	TGTGCCAGCAGCCAAGATGCAGGGGACACCCAGTACTTC
TRBJ1-5	TRBV7-2	-	TRBD1	CASGQGPGTGTYQPQHF	TGTGCCAGCGGACAAGGGCCCGGGACAGGGACTTATCAGCCCCAGCATTTT
TRBJ1-1	TRBV6-5	-	-	CASSPGQRITEAFF	TGTGCCAGCAGTCCGGGACAACGGATCACTGAAGCTTTCTTT
TRBJ1-2	TRBV7-2	-	TRBD1	CASSSGTGIRGYTF	TGTGCCAGCAGTTCCGGGACAGGGATTCGCGGCTACACCTTC
TRBJ2-3	TRBV5-1	-	TRBD2	CASSLVGTSGDPLRDTQYF	TGCGCCAGCAGCTTGGTTGGGACTAGCGGGGACCCTCTACGGGATACGCAGTATTTT
TRBJ1-2	TRBV30	-	TRBD1	CAWSMTDRAVYGYTF	TGTGCCTGGAGCATGACGGACAGGGCAGTCTATGGCTACACCTTC
TRBJ2-7	TRBV5-4	-	-	CASSSNIRGYEQYF	TGTGCCAGCAGCTCGAATATCCGGGGCTACGAGCAGTACTTC
TRBJ2-4	TRBV9	-	-	CASSVEGLAKNIQYF	TGTGCCAGCAGCGTAGAGGGGCTAGCCAAAAACATTCAGTACTTC
TRBJ1-3	TRBV9	-	-	CASSVQGSGNTIYF	TGTGCCAGCAGCGTACAGGGATCAGGAAACACCATATATTTT
TRBJ2-2	TRBV19	-	TRBD2	CASSIGVDGGAGELFF	TGTGCCAGTAGTATCGGCGTGGACGGGGGGGCCGGGGAGCTGTTTTTT
TRBJ1-3	TRBV4-2	-	TRBD1	CASSPRDRTGNTIYF	TGTGCCAGCAGCCCCCGGGACAGGACTGGAAACACCATATATTTT
TRBJ1-1	TRBV20-1	-	-	CSARSGTEAFF	TGCAGTGCTAGATCAGGGACTGAAGCTTTCTTT
TRBJ2-1	TRBV3-1/TRBV3-2	few	-	CASSPLAGEQFF	TGTGCCAGCAGCCCCCTAGCTGGCGAGCAGTTCTTC
TRBJ2-2	TRBV10-1	few	-	CAIQPGSCNGELFF	TGCGCCATCCAACCCGGGAGCTGCAACGGGGAGCTGTTTTTT